What follows are 30 T cell receptor beta chains derived from one specimen sequenced in a study of tumour-infiltrating T cells in Burkitt lymphoma. Profiling relied on immunoSEQ multiplex PCR, and the TCRdb table lists in-frame clones only, not all of them. This sample has thousands of clones, with 11% found just once. Specimen: tumor tissue. These receptors were obtained from a human donor with diffuse large B-cell lymphoma.

This clone came up a few times. V gene TRBV7-2 combines with J gene TRBJ2-1; 8 positions agree with TRBD1. Germline CDR1 SGHTA, CDR2 FQGNSA. Trimming took 0 bases from V and 2 from J; bases not matched to a gene: 6. The CDR3 has 17 residues. The CDR3 DNA is TGTGCCAGCAGCTTAGCGATAGGACAGGGTGCCTACAATGAGCAGTTCTTC. It specifies CASSLAIGQGAYNEQFF. Full variable domain (outside the CDR3, taken from reference TRBV7-2 and TRBJ2-1): GAGVSQSPSNKVTEKGKDVELRCDPISGHTALYWYRQSLGQGLEFLIYFQGNSAPDKSGLPSDRFSAERTGGSVSTLTIQRTQQEDSAVYLCASSLAIGQGAYNEQFFGPGTRLTVL.

The CDR3 protein is CASSWVAGRTDTQYF. The CDR3 DNA sequence: TGTGCCAGCAGCTGGGTAGCCGGTAGGACAGATACGCAGTATTTT. The rearrangement links TRBV6-1 to TRBJ2-3; D gene ambiguous. The germline CDR1 and CDR2 sequences are MNHNS and SASEGT. The CDR3 loop spans 15 amino acids. V lost 6 bases and J 3 bases, leaving 16 bases between the germline ends.

V is TRBV5-4 and J is TRBJ1-2; 11 bases align to TRBD1. Trimming cost V 1 base and J 7 bases; bases outside gene matches: 9. The CDR3 is 16 amino acids. Germline CDR1 SGHNT, CDR2 YYREEE (reference sequence). The CDR3: CASSLFAGQGAAGYTF. DNA for the CDR3: TGTGCCAGCAGCTTGTTCGCCGGACAGGGGGCGGCTGGCTACACCTTC.

The chain uses TRBV5-6 and TRBJ2-4; D call uncertain. The CDR3 sequence is 13 residues long. Germline assignment: CDR1 SGHDT and CDR2 YYEEEE. Trimming shortened V by 0 bases and J by 5 bases, and 6 bases separated the two germline ends. CDR3 in amino acids: CASSLAQQNIQYF. The CDR3 DNA is TGTGCCAGCAGCTTGGCCCAGCAAAACATTCAGTACTTC.

This clone was observed a few times. CDR3 residues: CASSAYRDAGNTIYF. The DNA of the CDR3 is TGTGCCAGCAGTGCCTACAGGGACGCCGGAAACACCATATATTTT. The V gene is TRBV2, the J gene TRBJ1-3, with D maybe TRBD1 (6 bases). V shed 4 bases and J shed 4 bases, with 14 bases lying between them. Germline V CDR1 and CDR2: SNHLY, FYNNEI. This CDR3 spans 15 amino acids.

The CDR3 nucleotides are TGTGCCAGCAGCCCACCACCCGACGGATTGAACACTGAAGCTTTCTTT. Residues: CASSPPPDGLNTEAFF. The rearrangement links TRBV4-2 to TRBJ1-1; no firm D call. Trimming removed 4 bases from V and 0 bases from J, with 15 bases in between. Germline assignment: CDR1 LGHNA and CDR2 YNFKEQ. This CDR3 has 16 residues.

The chain employs TRBV4-3 and TRBJ2-5, with 7 bases aligning to TRBD2. V lost 5 bases, J lost 4 bases, and 10 bases stayed unmatched. The CDR3 spans 15 residues. From germline, CDR1 is LGHNA and CDR2 YSLEER. CDR3 protein: CASSSTSGGGETQYF. The CDR3 DNA follows: TGCGCCAGCAGCTCCACGTCGGGGGGAGGAGAGACCCAGTACTTC.

About this clone itself: No conserved phenylalanine or tryptophan is present at the end of the CDR3, so a read error is the likely explanation. No DNA is shown, since the ends of the CDR3 on it are uncertain; the CDR3 is the one TCRdb lists. The chain uses TRBV7-4 and TRBJ1-6. CDR1 is SGHVT, CDR2 SQSDAQ, per germline. With termini counted, the CDR3 has 9 amino acids. The CDR3 loop is CASSLEGKH.

This clone has only one observation. The V gene is TRBV6-6, the J gene TRBJ1-2, with D uncertain. The V end was cut by 5 bases, the J end by 4 bases, with 8 bases between. Germline CDR1 and CDR2: MNHNY and SVGAGI (reference sequence). The CDR3 contains 12 residues. CDR3 bases: TGTGCCAGCAGTCTTTCCTTCTATGGCTACACCTTC. Its translation is CASSLSFYGYTF.

This clone came up a few times. V usage is TRBV18 and J usage is TRBJ1-1; tentatively, D is TRBD1 (5 bases). Germline CDR1 and CDR2: KGHSH and LQKENI. V was shortened by 1 base and J by 2 bases, with 20 bases between the two germline ends. This CDR3 is 18 amino acids long. CDR3 in amino acids: CASSPQPYEGAGNTEAFF. The CDR3 region has the DNA TGTGCCAGCTCACCACAACCATATGAAGGGGCGGGTAACACTGAAGCTTTCTTT.

This chain joins TRBV5-4 and TRBJ2-6; D unclear. The germline CDR1 and CDR2 sequences are SGHNT and YYREEE (reference sequence). V gave up 4 bases and J gave up 11 bases, with 13 bases separating them. The CDR3 loop spans 13 amino acids. The CDR3 is CASSQASRDVLTF. In DNA form, the CDR3 reads TGTGCCAGCAGCCAAGCCTCTAGGGACGTCCTGACTTTC.

Only a few counts were recorded for this clone. In nucleotides, the CDR3 is TGTGCCAGTAGTAAGACAGGGGCTTGGACTGAAGCTTTCTTT. Translation: CASSKTGAWTEAFF. The V call is TRBV19, the J call TRBJ1-1; TRBD1 matches at 8 bases. The V and J ends lost 4 bases and 5 bases, in that order; junction bases with no gene match: 6. Per the germline V gene, CDR1 is LNHDA and CDR2 is SQIVND (reference sequence). CDR3 length: 14 residues. Full variable domain (remainder filled in from reference TRBV19 and TRBJ1-1): DGGITQSPKYLFRKEGQNVTLSCEQNLNHDAMYWYRQDPGQGLRLIYYSQIVNDFQKGDIAEGYSVSREKKESFPLTVTSAQKNPTAFYLCASSKTGAWTEAFFGQGTRLTVV.

This clone was observed a handful of times. The V gene is TRBV6-6, the J gene TRBJ1-1, with D perhaps TRBD1 (5 bases). This CDR3 spans 14 amino acids. Germline V gene sequence: CDR1 MNHNY, CDR2 SVGAGI (reference sequence). Trimming removed 10 bases from V and 5 bases from J, with 20 bases in between. CDR3 coding DNA: TGTGCCAACTCCGGGACGGGGCGATGGACTGAAGCTTTCTTT. Translation gives CANSGTGRWTEAFF.

This clone was observed a handful of times. The CDR3 sequence: CASSPYLGASYEQYF. As DNA, the CDR3 is TGTGCCAGCAGCCCGTACCTGGGGGCGTCCTACGAGCAGTACTTC. This chain connects TRBV7-9 to TRBJ2-7; perhaps TRBD1 as D (6 bases). V lost 5 bases and J lost 1, with 15 bases in between. The CDR3 has 15 amino acids. Germline V gene sequence: CDR1 SEHNR, CDR2 FQNEAQ (reference sequence).

V usage is TRBV9 and J usage is TRBJ1-5, with D unresolved. The CDR3 covers 14 residues. V was pared by 0 bases and J by 2 bases, with 6 bases between. Germline V gives CDR1 SGDLS, CDR2 YYNGEE. The CDR3 protein is CASSVGGGNQPQHF. For the CDR3, the DNA is TGTGCCAGCAGCGTAGGAGGCGGCAATCAGCCCCAGCATTTT. Full variable domain (rest looked up from reference TRBV9 and TRBJ1-5): DSGVTQTPKHLITATGQRVTLRCSPRSGDLSVYWYQQSLDQGLQFLIQYYNGEERAKGNILERFSAQQFPDLHSELNLSSLELGDSALYFCASSVGGGNQPQHFGDGTRLSIL.

This clone was counted between two and nine times. The chain joins TRBV5-1 to TRBJ1-1; D is uncertain. The V end lost 0 bases, the J end lost 2 bases, and 8 bases lay between the germline ends. Looked up from germline, CDR1 is SGHRS and CDR2 is YFSETQ. The CDR3 length is 14 residues. CDR3 bases: TGCGCCAGCAGCTTGGGTACGGATAACACTGAAGCTTTCTTT. Translating it yields CASSLGTDNTEAFF.

There are a few counts of this clone. The J gene is TRBJ1-1, the V gene TRBV5-5; D gene ambiguous. The CDR3 spans 14 residues. From germline, CDR1 is SGHKS and CDR2 YYEKEE (reference sequence). With 2 bases removed from V and 10 bases from J, the gap between germline ends came to 18 bases. CDR3 protein: CASSLRDLRWGAFF. Written as DNA, the CDR3 is TGTGCCAGCAGCTTACGAGACCTCCGCTGGGGAGCTTTCTTT. Variable domain in full (rest from reference TRBV5-5 and TRBJ1-1): DAGVTQSPTHLIKTRGQQVTLRCSPISGHKSVSWYQQVLGQGPQFIFQYYEKEERGRGNFPDRFSARQFPNYSSELNVNALLLGDSALYLCASSLRDLRWGAFFGQGTRLTVV.

The chain combines TRBV5-1 with TRBJ2-7; TRBD2 matches at 7 bases. The V segment lost 5 bases and the J segment 5 bases; nucleotides outside the gene matches: 10. There are 14 residues in the CDR3. CDR1 and CDR2 from the germline V gene are SGHRS and YFSETQ. The chain's CDR3 is CASRSWEGWNEQYF. DNA for the CDR3: TGCGCCAGCAGGAGTTGGGAGGGCTGGAACGAGCAGTACTTC.

Only a few counts were recorded for this clone. This sequence joins TRBV4-2 and TRBJ1-5, with 7 bases lining up with TRBD1. Per the germline V gene, CDR1 is LGHNA and CDR2 is YNFKEQ. The junction had 8 bases not matched to a gene; V was cut back by 1 base and J by 5 bases. This CDR3 comprises 16 residues. CDR3 in DNA: TGTGCCAGCAGCCAAGGATCAGGGGGATTCGATCAGCCCCAGCATTTT. Translation: CASSQGSGGFDQPQHF.

This clone was observed a handful of times. This chain links TRBV7-2 with TRBJ2-1; 8 nucleotides line up with TRBD1. The CDR3 sequence is 13 residues long. The germline V gene has CDR1 SGHTA and CDR2 FQGNSA. V shed 1 base, J shed 11 bases, and the junction held 4 bases outside the gene matches. The CDR3: CASSLGDRMKQFF. CDR3 DNA sequence: TGTGCCAGCAGCTTAGGGGACAGGATGAAGCAGTTCTTC.

The chain recombines TRBV11-2 with TRBJ1-2; tentatively, D is TRBD1 (6 bases). The germline V gene has CDR1 SGHAT and CDR2 FQNNGV. V lost 5 bases, J lost 2 bases, and 9 bases lay in between. This CDR3 has 13 residues. CDR3 nucleotides: TGTGCCAGCAGCGTCGGGACAAACTATGGCTACACCTTC. This encodes CASSVGTNYGYTF.

This clone was seen a few times. This rearrangement joins TRBV23-1 to TRBJ2-5, with 9 bases aligning to TRBD1. Being an ORF, TRBV23-1 has a function that is uncertain. With V trimmed by 0 bases and J by 6 bases, 5 bases remained unmatched. The CDR3 contains 15 residues. The CDR3 here is CASSQSLDRGKTQYF. CDR3 bases: TGCGCCAGCAGTCAATCCCTGGACAGGGGAAAGACCCAGTACTTC.

This clone was seen more than once but under ten times. The chain is built from TRBV28 and TRBJ1-4; D uncertain. The ends were cut back, 8 bases at V and 11 bases at J, with 12 bases in the middle. Germline assignment: CDR1 MDHEN and CDR2 SYDVKM. CDR3 length: 11 amino acids. As DNA, the CDR3 is TGTGCCAGCCAATCAGGCCGGAAACTGTTTTTT. Protein product: CASQSGRKLFF. Full variable domain (remainder filled in from reference TRBV28 and TRBJ1-4): DVKVTQSSRYLVKRTGEKVFLECVQDMDHENMFWYRQDPGLGLRLIYFSYDVKMKEKGDIPEGYSVSREKKERFSLILESASTNQTSMYLCASQSGRKLFFGSGTQLSVL.

This clone was counted between two and nine times. V usage is TRBV19 and J usage is TRBJ2-7; 7 bases line up with TRBD1. Germline V gene lookup returns CDR1 LNHDA and CDR2 SQIVND (reference sequence). The CDR3 loop spans 11 amino acids. The V segment lost 6 bases and the J segment 4 bases; nucleotides outside the gene matches: 0. The CDR3: CASRQGYEQYF. In DNA form, the CDR3 reads TGTGCCAGTAGACAGGGGTACGAGCAGTACTTC. Complete variable domain (other parts from reference TRBV19 and TRBJ2-7): DGGITQSPKYLFRKEGQNVTLSCEQNLNHDAMYWYRQDPGQGLRLIYYSQIVNDFQKGDIAEGYSVSREKKESFPLTVTSAQKNPTAFYLCASRQGYEQYFGPGTRLTVT.

This chain joins TRBV30 and TRBJ1-1, with 7 bases aligning to TRBD1. J lost 8 bases, V lost 2 bases, and 8 bases had no gene match. The CDR3 runs 13 residues. CDR1 and CDR2 (germline): GTSNPN, SVGIG (reference sequence). This CDR3 reads CAWSTLDRAEAFF. The CDR3 bases are TGTGCCTGGAGTACCCTTGACAGGGCGGAAGCTTTCTTT.

This chain links TRBV7-9 with TRBJ1-4; 7 bases are a match to TRBD1. V was clipped by 1 base and J by 5 bases; unmatched bases: 1. From germline, CDR1 is SEHNR and CDR2 FQNEAQ (reference sequence). The CDR3 runs 14 residues. The CDR3 is CASSLGQGNEKLFF. As DNA, the CDR3 is TGTGCCAGCAGCTTAGGACAGGGAAATGAAAAACTGTTTTTT.

This clone was picked up a small number of times. The chain has TRBV27 and TRBJ1-1, with D unclear. The ends were cut back, 5 bases at V and 3 bases at J, with 10 bases in the middle. The CDR3 runs 13 residues. CDR1 is MNHEY, CDR2 SMNVEV, per germline (reference sequence). CDR3 amino acids: CASSRRTYTEAFF. In nucleotides, the CDR3 is TGTGCCAGCAGTCGTAGGACCTACACTGAAGCTTTCTTT.

This clone was counted a few times. J is TRBJ2-3 and V is TRBV11-2; 7 bases align to TRBD1. The CDR3 covers 16 residues. The J segment lost 3 bases and the V segment lost 0 bases, leaving 6 bases of the junction unmatched. The V gene's germline CDR1 is SGHAT and CDR2 FQNNGV. CDR3 bases: TGTGCCAGCAGCTTAGATAGGCGCAGGGGGACAGATACGCAGTATTTT. It is translated as CASSLDRRRGTDTQYF.

This clone showed up just a few times. The chain uses TRBV11-2 and TRBJ1-1; 8 nucleotides agree with TRBD1. The junction had 7 bases not matched to a gene; V was cut back by 1 base and J by 0 bases. Looked up from germline, CDR1 is SGHAT and CDR2 is FQNNGV. The length of the CDR3 is 17 residues. For the CDR3, the DNA is TGTGCCAGCAGCTTAGGGTTATCAGGGGGCATGAACACTGAAGCTTTCTTT. Its protein is CASSLGLSGGMNTEAFF.

This clone turned up a few times. The rearrangement joins TRBV19 to TRBJ1-3; D is unclear. Trimming took 5 bases from V and 0 from J, leaving 5 bases between them. The CDR3 has 13 residues. CDR1 is LNHDA, CDR2 SQIVND, per germline (reference sequence). CDR3 sequence: CASSVHSGNTIYF. The CDR3 nucleotides are TGTGCCAGTAGTGTCCACTCTGGAAACACCATATATTTT.